These T cell receptor beta chains were read from a single sample in a study of control samples from healthy donors and cancer patients. Data came from immunoSEQ multiplex PCR; TCRdb stores just in-frame clones and leaves some out. The sample lists about 230,000 clones; almost 85% were seen once. Sequenced material: PBMCs. The source is a woman between 55 and 75 years old with lung cancer. Both conserved end residues are part of each CDR3. The D gene is left open where the match is weak. The size field is filled for only some rows; it gives once, few, many or a size class.

.	14	TRBV5-4	TRBJ2-7	.	TGTGCCAGCAGCTTGGCCACCGACGGGGACGAGCAGTACTTC	CASSLATDGDEQYF
.	13	TRBV7-8	TRBJ1-1	.	TGTGCCAGCAGCCCTACGGCGGACACTGAAGCTTTCTTT	CASSPTADTEAFF
.	12	TRBV5-1	TRBJ2-3	.	TGCGCCAGCAGCTTTATAGGGGATACGCAGTATTTT	CASSFIGDTQYF
.	16	TRBV9	TRBJ1-3	.	TGTGCCAGCAGCGTACGGGATTCCGGGGGTGTGAACACCATATATTTT	CASSVRDSGGVNTIYF
.	15	TRBV28	TRBJ1-4	.	TGTGCCAGCAGTTTCTCTTCTACAACTAATGAAAAACTGTTTTTT	CASSFSSTTNEKLFF
.	14	TRBV19	TRBJ2-2	.	TGTGCCAGTAGCGTGACAGGGAACACCGGGGAGCTGTTTTTT	CASSVTGNTGELFF
.	16	TRBV4-1	TRBJ2-2	TRBD1	TGCGCCAGCAGCCAATTCCGGACAGGGGCCCCCGGGGAGCTGTTTTTT	CASSQFRTGAPGELFF
.	14	TRBV11-2	TRBJ2-7	.	TGTGCCAGCAGTACTAGCGGGACAGGGCCCGAGCAGTACTTC	CASSTSGTGPEQYF
.	16	TRBV11-2	TRBJ2-1	.	TGTGCCAGCAGCTTGGAGCGGTGGAGCTCCTACAATGAGCAGTTCTTC	CASSLERWSSYNEQFF
.	12	TRBV19	TRBJ1-5	.	TGTGCCAGTAGTATAGCCGGGCAGCCCCAGCATTTT	CASSIAGQPQHF
.	15	TRBV18	TRBJ1-2	.	TGTGCCAGCTCAGAGGGCCGAGGCGGATACTATGGCTACACCTTC	CASSEGRGGYYGYTF
.	13	TRBV6-5	TRBJ1-2	.	TGTGCCAGCACTCCTGGAGGGAGCTATGGCTACACCTTC	CASTPGGSYGYTF
few	16	TRBV4-2	TRBJ1-6	TRBD1	TGTGCCAGCAGCGGGCCGAGGGGACAGAATAATTCACCCCTCCACTTT	CASSGPRGQNNSPLHF